This TCR beta chain was sequenced in a study of T cell responses to AZD1222 COVID-19 vaccine. Remarks on this clone: Other DNA sequences from this sample encode an identical CDR3 as well.

The method was immunoSEQ multiplex PCR; TCRdb's version includes in-frame clones alone and lacks a portion of them. The data contain approximately 180,000 clones, more than 75% of them singletons. CDR1 and CDR2 from the germline V gene are MNHEY and SVGAGI. The CDR3 is 13 residues long. V lost 5 bases to trimming and J lost 3 bases, with 11 bases between them. The sample here was peripheral blood, taken 28 days after the second AZD1222 dose. The chain couples TRBV6-5 to TRBJ2-7, with TRBD1 as a possible D gene (5 bases). The clonotype was recovered from an adult who received the AZD1222 COVID-19 vaccine. The CDR3 region has the DNA TGTGCCAGCAGTAGGACACAATACTACGAGCAGTACTTC. Protein: CASSRTQYYEQYF.